This entry concerns a single T cell receptor beta chain. This entry is derived from a study of blood T cell repertoires in COVID-19. On the study more broadly: COVID-19 samples collected from the United States, Italy and Spain covered acute and convalescent phases. The cDNA or gDNA used as material had been derived from T cells, B-cell-depleted T cells, or PBMCs.

Produced via immunoSEQ multiplex PCR; TCRdb's table is partial and in-frame only. Counted here are about 280,000 clones, approximately 83% occurring once; the ten biggest clones make up less than 2.5%. V lost 4 bases and J lost 5; bases outside the gene matches: 12. In germline, CDR1 is KGHSH, CDR2 LQKENI. This CDR3 contains 16 residues. This chain links TRBV18 with TRBJ2-3; 7 positions match TRBD2. The receptor comes from a woman between 25 and 40 years old who had recovered from COVID-19. Sequencing input: peripheral blood. As DNA, the CDR3 is TGTGCCAGCTCACGTTCGATCAGCGGGGTACTAGATACGCAGTATTTT. Protein: CASSRSISGVLDTQYF.